The clone carrying this TCR beta chain was seen a few times. Its antigen is unknown. Germline lookup yields CDR1 LGHNA and CDR2 YSLEER. Trimming removed 0 bases from V and 2 bases from J, with 9 bases in between. This CDR3 is built from 15 residues. This sample is drawn from a study of blood T cells in healthy people across ages. Sample-barcoded 5' priming and a J-beta primer mix drove a second PCR of about 7 to 12 cycles. TCRdb itself ran the 5' RACE reads through MiXCR, one entry per CDR3 protein. The sample lists roughly 1.5 million distinct CDR3 sequences, approximately 43% occurring once. Study-wide points: A roughly linear age-dependent decrease characterized TCR beta diversity per million T cells.

The receptor was derived from a woman in her late teens or twenties in good health. This chain joins TRBV4-3 and TRBJ2-3, with unresolved D. Sequenced input: blood. CDR3 sequence: CASSQDGEITDTQYF. DNA for the CDR3: TGCGCCAGCAGCCAAGATGGAGAGATCACAGATACGCAGTATTTT.